The entry below describes one T cell receptor beta chain. These data come from a study of blood T cell repertoires in COVID-19. Study-level background: The samples span acute and convalescent COVID-19 from the United States, Italy and Spain. T cells, B-cell-depleted T cells, or PBMCs provided the cDNA or gDNA that served as material.

In the authors' methods: Reference gene primers were amplified, and this amplification served to estimate nucleated cell counts. Assay used: immunoSEQ multiplex PCR; TCRdb lists only in-frame clones, some missing. V and J calls and clone size come straight from that table; D and trimming were deduced from the DNA. The repertoire holds under 400,000 clones, with about nine tenths as singletons. Followed over time, Seattle patients had been enrolled while infection was active. Sequenced input: peripheral blood. The receptor was derived from a woman aged 60-70 years with COVID-19, enrolled during active disease.

The CDR3 DNA reads as TGTGCCAGCAGTTACTCGAGGACAGGGAGTTCGGAGCTGTTTTTT. It yields the protein CASSYSRTGSSELFF. V usage is TRBV6-5 and J usage is TRBJ2-2; TRBD1 agrees at 8 bases. Germline CDR1 is MNHEY and CDR2 is SVGAGI. CDR3 length: 15 residues. V was pared by 0 bases and J by 10 bases, with 7 bases of the junction left unmatched.